This TCR beta chain was sequenced during a study of blood T cell repertoires in COVID-19. Background on the study: From the United States, Italy and Spain came samples of acute and convalescent COVID-19. T cells, B-cell-depleted T cells, or PBMCs supplied cDNA or gDNA.

Sequenced by immunoSEQ multiplex PCR; TCRdb stores in-frame clones only, minus some. The sample lists around 57,000 clones, 87% occurring once. This receptor was obtained from a man in his forties or fifties with active COVID-19. Specimen: peripheral blood.

As DNA, the CDR3 is TGTGCCAGCAGTTACAGAGGTTTGGAACTGTTTTTT. This encodes CASSYRGLELFF. The chain uses TRBV6-6 and TRBJ1-4; unclear D gene. This CDR3 has 12 residues. V lost 2 bases and J 12 bases, leaving 10 bases between the germline ends. The germline V gene has CDR1 MNHNY and CDR2 SVGAGI (reference sequence).